This TCR beta chain came from a study of early T cells in non-severe SARS-CoV-2 infection. Background on the study: Sequencing input comprised bulk RNA from unsorted whole blood; chain pairing was not available. Study-level findings and limits: There was a bias toward anti-spike CD8 responses in VDJdb matching, which missed private and CD4 specificities.

With regard to this clonotype: As yet, its antigen is unknown.

Individually, cDNA molecules had unique molecular identifiers attached to them. TCRdb recomputed calls from the 5' RACE reads with MiXCR, one row per CDR3 protein. The sample comprises about 60,000 distinct CDR3 sequences, around 14% of which are singletons, and about 4.2% rests with the top ten. The V gene's germline CDR1 is LNHDA and CDR2 SQIVND (reference sequence). The junction had 11 bases not matched to a gene; V was cut back by 6 bases and J by 8 bases. The CDR3 has 14 residues. Specimen: whole blood. The chain links TRBV19 to TRBJ1-2; 8 nucleotides agree with TRBD1. The receptor was isolated from an adult who was a healthcare worker with PCR-confirmed SARS-CoV-2 infection or an uninfected control (not recorded which). CDR3 sequence reads: CASSPPRTGIGYTF. CDR3 nucleotides: TGTGCCAGTAGCCCTCCGAGGACAGGGATAGGCTACACCTTC.